Below, 11 T cell receptor beta chains from the same sample are listed, as sequenced in a study of shared clonotypes between healthy human individuals. Clones were sequenced by immunoSEQ multiplex PCR, and TCRdb holds only the in-frame ones, with some missing. The sample has 1.6 million or so clones, around 95% seen once. Sequencing input: naive CD4+ T cells sorted from blood. Described subset: CD45RA+ positively selected. Every receptor here comes from a man aged 25-40 years in good health.

Only one count was recorded for this clone. The chain links TRBV9 to TRBJ1-3; a weak D match, TRBD1 (5 bases). Per germline, CDR1 SGDLS and CDR2 YYNGEE. V lost 5 bases, J lost 4 bases, and 16 bases lay in between. This CDR3 comprises 15 residues. The CDR3 DNA reads TGTGCCAGCAGTATCGCGGGGGGTCTCGGAAACACCATATATTTT. Its translation is CASSIAGGLGNTIYF.

The genes are TRBV5-8 and TRBJ2-3; the match to TRBD1 covers 7 bases. CDR1 SGHTS and CDR2 YDEGEE come from the germline V gene. Trimming cost V 9 bases and J 10 bases; bases outside gene matches: 5. This CDR3 is 10 amino acids long. This CDR3 is CATSDRPQYF. Written as DNA, the CDR3 is TGTGCCACTTCGGACAGGCCGCAGTATTTT.

The gene calls are TRBV27 and TRBJ2-3; no firm D call. The germline V and J ends were trimmed by 6 bases and 1 base, with 8 bases remaining between them. CDR3 size: 13 residues. The germline V gene encodes CDR1 MNHEY and CDR2 SMNVEV (reference sequence). The CDR3 DNA follows: TGTGCCAGCAGGCGTTGGGGCACAGATACGCAGTATTTT. It specifies CASRRWGTDTQYF.

V usage is TRBV15 and J usage is TRBJ2-7; D gene unclear. V lost 3 bases and J lost 5, with 11 bases in between. The CDR3 totals 13 residues. Germline V gives CDR1 LNHNV, CDR2 YYDKDF (reference sequence). Written as DNA, the CDR3 is TGTGCCACCAGCAGGGATTACATAGACGAGCAGTACTTC. Encoded protein: CATSRDYIDEQYF. Combining the CDR3 with reference TRBV15 and TRBJ2-7 gives the whole variable domain DAMVIQNPRYQVTQFGKPVTLSCSQTLNHNVMYWYQQKSSQAPKLLFHYYDKDFNNEADTPDNFQSRRPNTSFCFLDIRSPGLGDTAMYLCATSRDYIDEQYFGPGTRLTVT.

The chain combines TRBV4-3 with TRBJ1-1, with TRBD1 identical over 7 bases. The V gene end was trimmed by 3 bases and the J gene end by 4 bases; junction bases not matched to a gene: 5. The CDR3 length is 14 residues. Germline values: CDR1 LGHNA, CDR2 YSLEER. The DNA for the CDR3 is TGCGCCAGCAGCCAGTTTCACAGGGGCACTGAAGCTTTCTTT. The encoded protein is CASSQFHRGTEAFF.

V and J are TRBV5-1 and TRBJ2-1; TRBD2 agrees at 11 bases. CDR3 size: 17 residues. The V gene end was trimmed by 1 base and the J gene end by 3 bases; junction bases not matched to a gene: 6. Germline V gene sequence: CDR1 SGHRS, CDR2 YFSETQ. The CDR3 here is CASSLQTSGSFYNEQFF. DNA for the CDR3: TGCGCCAGCAGCTTGCAAACTAGCGGGAGTTTCTACAATGAGCAGTTCTTC.

A note on this clone: The CDR3 does not end in the conserved phenylalanine or tryptophan, so this is likely a read error. Because the CDR3's place on the DNA is in doubt, the DNA is left out and the CDR3 is given as listed by TCRdb. This chain connects TRBV5-1 to TRBJ2-7. The V gene's germline CDR1 is SGHRS and CDR2 YFSETQ. The CDR3 spans 9 amino acids, including both terminal residues. The CDR3: CASSLDRRL.

Remarks on this clone: This CDR3 is also generated by other DNA sequences in the sample. The chain employs TRBV15 and TRBJ2-5; no reliable D call. The CDR3 is 13 residues long. V was clipped by 1 base and J by 2 bases, with 5 bases between them. Germline values: CDR1 LNHNV, CDR2 YYDKDF (reference sequence). CDR3 sequence (DNA): TGTGCCACCAGCAGAGGGTATCAAGAGACCCAGTACTTC. As protein: CATSRGYQETQYF.

The V gene is TRBV28, the J gene TRBJ2-7, with D possibly matching TRBD2 (5 bases). Germline loops: CDR1 MDHEN, CDR2 SYDVKM. V lost 6 bases and J lost 6, with 15 bases in between. CDR3 length: 13 amino acids. The CDR3 region is CASRTGMILEQYF. The CDR3, as DNA: TGTGCCAGCAGAACCGGGATGATTCTCGAGCAGTACTTC.

In its sample, this clone was seen once. Different DNA sequences within this sample yield the same CDR3. The CDR3 is CASSLGTGNQPQHF. The CDR3 DNA reads as TGTGCCAGCAGCTTAGGGACAGGAAATCAGCCCCAGCATTTT. The chain uses TRBV7-6 and TRBJ1-5; 7 nucleotides align to TRBD1. Germline loops: CDR1 SGHVS, CDR2 FNYEAQ. CDR3 length: 14 amino acids. J lost 4 bases, V lost 1 base, and 1 base had no gene match.

The chain carries TRBV5-4 and TRBJ2-2; 13 bases match TRBD2. Germline V lookup: CDR1 SGHNT, CDR2 YYREEE (reference sequence). The V and J ends lost 4 bases and 5 bases, in that order; junction bases with no gene match: 5. This CDR3 contains 16 residues. CDR3 sequence: CASSTRTSGSTGELFF. In DNA form, the CDR3 reads TGTGCCAGCAGCACGAGGACTAGCGGGAGTACCGGGGAGCTGTTTTTT.